This passage covers 5 T cell receptor beta chains from one sample sequenced in a study of T cell responses to AZD1222 COVID-19 vaccine. This table comes from immunoSEQ multiplex PCR, and its TCRdb copy is limited to in-frame clones, with some not included. Altogether approximately 120,000 clones are present, approximately 90% being singletons, with the ten largest covering over 8%. The specimen was peripheral blood, collected 28 days after the second AZD1222 dose. The receptors derive from an adult who received the AZD1222 COVID-19 vaccine.

The chain uses TRBV5-1 and TRBJ1-1, with D hard to call. The CDR3 sequence is 15 residues long. CDR1 and CDR2 (germline): SGHRS, YFSETQ. The V gene lost 0 bases and the J gene lost 0 bases, with 9 bases spanning the gap. The CDR3: CASSLDGHMNTEAFF. In DNA, the CDR3 is TGCGCCAGCAGCTTGGACGGGCATATGAACACTGAAGCTTTCTTT.

As DNA, the CDR3 is TGCAGCGCTGGGAAACCTAGCGGGTCGCAAGAGACCCAGTACTTC. This translates into CSAGKPSGSQETQYF. The chain has TRBV29-1 and TRBJ2-5; 8 bases are a match to TRBD2. V lost 7 bases to trimming and J lost 2 bases; unmatched junction nucleotides: 12. Germline CDR1 and CDR2: SQVTM and ANQGSEA. The CDR3 sequence is 15 residues long.

The CDR3 nucleotides read TGTGCCAGTAACCCGAGATGGGGCTATGGCTACACCTTC. The encoded protein is CASNPRWGYGYTF. The rearrangement links TRBV19 to TRBJ1-2, with D hard to call. The V gene lost 7 bases and the J gene lost 4 bases, with 13 bases spanning the gap. CDR3 size: 13 residues. Germline assignment: CDR1 LNHDA and CDR2 SQIVND (reference sequence).

The rearrangement uses TRBV23-1 and TRBJ2-7; D gene ambiguous. TRBV23-1 is treated as an ORF (open reading frame) with a function not yet certain. V was clipped by 1 base and J by 6 bases, with 10 bases between them. This CDR3 spans 13 amino acids. The CDR3 loop is CASSQFQPPEQYF. The DNA for the CDR3 is TGCGCCAGCAGTCAATTCCAACCACCCGAGCAGTACTTC.

The V gene is TRBV19, the J gene TRBJ1-5; TRBD1 agrees at 8 bases. With 5 bases clipped from V and 7 bases from J, the junction kept 1 base outside the gene matches. Germline lookup yields CDR1 LNHDA and CDR2 SQIVND (reference sequence). The CDR3 consists of 12 residues. The CDR3 loop reads CASSQGAQPQHF. CDR3 DNA: TGTGCCAGTAGTCAGGGGGCGCAGCCCCAGCATTTT.